Below, 3 T cell receptor beta chains from the same sample are listed, as sequenced in a study of cytomegalovirus exposure and HLA in healthy donors. Amplification used 60 Vbeta primers and 13 Jbeta primers. Assay used: immunoSEQ multiplex PCR; TCRdb lists only in-frame clones, some missing. The sample lists fewer than 80,000 clones; roughly 85% were seen once. Sequencing was performed on PBMCs. All receptors come from a man aged 30 to 39 in good health and CMV-seronegative.

This chain connects TRBV6-5 to TRBJ1-2, with D perhaps TRBD1 (5 bases). Germline CDR1 MNHEY, CDR2 SVGAGI. V was trimmed by 8 bases and J by 4 bases, leaving 17 bases between them. The CDR3 length is 14 residues. CDR3 in DNA: TGTGCCAGCGGGTTGGGCCAGGGAAGCTATGGCTACACCTTC. Its protein is CASGLGQGSYGYTF.

The V gene is TRBV5-1, the J gene TRBJ2-2, with TRBD2 as a possible D gene (6 bases). Trimming removed 2 bases from V and 0 bases from J, with 11 bases in between. CDR3 length: 16 amino acids. The germline gives CDR1 SGHRS, CDR2 YFSETQ. The CDR3 coding sequence is TGCGCCAGCAGCTTAGCGGACTATACGAACACCGGGGAGCTGTTTTTT. Encoded protein: CASSLADYTNTGELFF.

For this clone: Distinct nucleotide sequences in the sample also encode this CDR3. The rearrangement uses TRBV13 and TRBJ1-3, with 8 bases identical to TRBD1. Germline CDR1 is PRHDT and CDR2 is FYEKMQ (reference sequence). This CDR3 is 14 amino acids long. V shed 5 bases and J 4 bases; nucleotides not matched to a gene: 4. CDR3 coding DNA: TGTGCCAGCAGCCCGCGGACAGGGGGAAACACCATATATTTT. Translation gives CASSPRTGGNTIYF.